This record looks at one T cell receptor beta chain sequence and its context. Its binding antigen is unknown. Base qualities are not recorded, but no much larger clone differs from it by a single base. The sample is drawn from a study of blood T cell repertoires in COVID-19 (dated by TCRdb to 2019 to 2021). Context from the whole study: Samples covering the acute and convalescent phases of COVID-19 were provided by collaborators in the United States, Italy and Spain. The material from the prospective study consisted of cDNA or gDNA derived from T cells, B-cell-depleted T cells, or PBMCs. Nearly every sample came with metadata listing a de-identified subject ID, COVID-19 status, age in years and sex. Where available, HLA class I and class II types were taken from metadata supplied by the sample provider and were not determined by assay-based typing. The dataset comprised deeply sampled blood TCRbeta repertoires from subjects exposed to, actively infected with, or recovered from COVID-19. The repertoires were made available in a free public database intended to serve as a resource for research on the immune response to SARS-CoV-2. Samples were obtained from the ongoing ImmuneRACE study (first 160 participants) and from 1,254 subjects provided by 6 global collaborators. Broader findings and caveats from the paper: Clinical and demographic metadata were provided uncurated, with the amount varying by source and participant.

The immunoSEQ Assay, a bias-controlled multiplex PCR, was used to amplify TCRbeta CDR3 regions from genomic DNA. Regarding the original processing steps: The number of nucleated cells in each sample was estimated by amplification of reference gene primers within the assay. Sequence reads were collapsed and filtered to measure the absolute abundance of every unique TCRbeta CDR3 rearrangement. Productive Simpson clonality was computed per sample as the square root of Simpson's diversity index over productive rearrangements. Imported from immuneACCESS, the table was reduced by TCRdb to in-frame sequences with V and J called. These copies leave out some clones; in studies compared against another copy, an unresolved V gene accounts for under half, and the cause of the remainder is not known. V, J and clone size were drawn from that table, and D and trimming were deduced from the DNA. The sample profile shows over 140,000 clones; about 82% of them were found once. More than 3.5% of the sample is taken by the ten largest.

Each collaborating institution followed its own protocols to collect whole blood in K2EDTA tubes. For TCRbeta analysis, collaborator samples were shipped as frozen whole blood, as isolated PBMCs, or as DNA extracted from either sample type. Sample: peripheral blood. The origin of this receptor is a woman older than 75 with active or convalescent COVID-19.

DNA sequence: TGCGCCAGCAGCCAAAATACGGACACCACCTATGGCTACACCTTC. Its protein reads: CASSQNTDTTYGYTF. The chain uses TRBV4-1 and TRBJ1-2, with a tentative D gene TRBD1 over 5 matching bases. The CDR3, from cysteine to phenylalanine, totals 15 residues. Only the CDR3 portion is preserved as DNA: 45 bases, with reading frame beginning at the first base. V was cut back by 2 bases and J by 4 bases, leaving a gap of 14 bases between them. From the germline V gene, CDR1 is MGHRA and CDR2 is YSYEKL.